A single sample is the source of the 21 T cell receptor beta chains below, sequenced in a study of cytomegalovirus exposure and HLA in healthy donors. PCR involved 60 Vbeta and 13 Jbeta primers. Repertoires were generated with immunoSEQ multiplex PCR, while TCRdb's copy carries only in-frame clones and drops some. The sample shows tens of thousands of clones, approximately 79% of them seen only once. The sample comprised PBMCs. The source is a woman in her 30s in good health and CMV-seronegative.

The chain has TRBV10-3 and TRBJ1-1, with D tentatively TRBD1 (5 bases). The germline V and J ends were trimmed by 2 bases and 5 bases, with 9 bases remaining between them. Germline lookup yields CDR1 ENHRY and CDR2 SYGVKD. The CDR3 spans 13 residues. The CDR3 loop reads CAISEAGRTEAFF. The CDR3 DNA follows: TGTGCCATCAGTGAGGCGGGACGGACTGAAGCTTTCTTT.

This clone was recorded a few times. The chain links TRBV11-2 to TRBJ2-1; 11 bases match TRBD2. Trimming removed 4 bases from V and 9 bases from J; junction bases left unmatched: 5. The CDR3 loop spans 14 amino acids. CDR1 and CDR2 from the germline V gene are SGHAT and FQNNGV. CDR3 protein: CASSYSGRAREQFF. The CDR3 bases are TGTGCCAGCAGCTATAGCGGGAGGGCCCGTGAGCAGTTCTTC.

The V and J genes are TRBV7-9 and TRBJ1-2; TRBD1 agrees at 7 bases. This CDR3 is built from 17 residues. V was pared by 2 bases and J by 0 bases, with 9 bases of the junction left unmatched. Germline CDR1 and CDR2: SEHNR and FQNEAQ (reference sequence). The CDR3: CASSLFGTGTANYGYTF. The CDR3 bases are TGTGCCAGCAGCTTATTCGGAACGGGGACAGCTAACTATGGCTACACCTTC.

The V and J genes are TRBV4-3 and TRBJ2-5; 9 positions agree with TRBD1. The CDR3 totals 16 residues. V lost 2 bases and J lost 2; bases outside the gene matches: 6. Germline V gene lookup returns CDR1 LGHNA and CDR2 YSLEER. The CDR3: CASSQTGTGRQETQYF. DNA of the CDR3: TGCGCCAGCAGCCAAACCGGGACAGGGCGACAAGAGACCCAGTACTTC.

This sequence joins TRBV19 and TRBJ1-1; the match to TRBD1 covers 8 bases. The CDR3 consists of 18 residues. Germline values: CDR1 LNHDA, CDR2 SQIVND (reference sequence). With 4 bases clipped from V and 0 bases from J, the junction kept 13 bases outside the gene matches. The CDR3, as DNA: TGTGCCAGTAGTACCGGCCTGGACAGGGCCTACATGAACACTGAAGCTTTCTTT. It is translated as CASSTGLDRAYMNTEAFF.

This clone was recorded a few times. The chain has TRBV5-1 and TRBJ2-3; tentative D call: TRBD1 (5 bases). V was cut by 4 bases and J by 0 bases, with 9 bases left in between. Germline V gene data show CDR1 as SGHRS and CDR2 as YFSETQ. This CDR3 comprises 14 residues. CDR3 in DNA: TGCGCCAGCAGCCGAGACAGTAGCACAGATACGCAGTATTTT. This codes for CASSRDSSTDTQYF.

This chain links TRBV4-2 with TRBJ2-3; maybe TRBD2 (5 bases). Germline-derived CDR1 and CDR2 are LGHNA and YNFKEQ. CDR3 length: 18 residues. The V and J ends lost 4 bases and 4 bases respectively, with 24 bases between them. The CDR3 sequence: CASSRQYRAPMEADTQYF. CDR3 coding DNA: TGTGCCAGCAGCCGCCAATACCGGGCTCCGATGGAGGCAGATACGCAGTATTTT.

The rearrangement joins TRBV10-1 to TRBJ1-4, with 7 nucleotides matching TRBD1. The CDR3 covers 11 residues. Germline values: CDR1 WNHNN, CDR2 SYGVQD (reference sequence). The CDR3 sequence is CEGQRNEKLFF. The CDR3 DNA is TGCGAGGGACAGCGAAATGAAAAACTGTTTTTT.

This clone was seen a few times. This chain joins TRBV6-5 and TRBJ2-6; D gene unclear. Deletions cut 5 bases from V and 0 bases from J, with 8 bases between. From germline, CDR1 is MNHEY and CDR2 SVGAGI. The CDR3 contains 15 residues. DNA of the CDR3: TGTGCCAGCAGTCAGACACGCTCTGGGGCCAACGTCCTGACTTTC. This gives the protein CASSQTRSGANVLTF.

V gene TRBV19 combines with J gene TRBJ2-1, with 9 nucleotides matching TRBD1. J was trimmed by 2 bases and V by 10 bases; bases with no gene match: 12. The CDR3 has 16 amino acids. The germline V gene encodes CDR1 LNHDA and CDR2 SQIVND (reference sequence). For the CDR3, the DNA is TGTGCCACCTCAAATAGGACAGGGGAGCCCTACAATGAGCAGTTCTTC. Translating it yields CATSNRTGEPYNEQFF.

This clone appeared a single time. The rearrangement joins TRBV6-1 to TRBJ1-1; D might be TRBD1 (5 bases). The CDR3 has 13 residues. The V end lost 2 bases, the J end lost 4 bases, and 8 bases lay between the germline ends. Looked up from germline, CDR1 is MNHNS and CDR2 is SASEGT. The DNA for the CDR3 is TGTGCCAGCAGTGAACAGGGCGTCACTGAAGCTTTCTTT. It encodes CASSEQGVTEAFF.

This sequence joins TRBV7-2 and TRBJ1-1, with 7 bases fitting TRBD1. Germline loops: CDR1 SGHTA, CDR2 FQGNSA. The V gene end was trimmed by 10 bases and the J gene end by 6 bases; junction bases not matched to a gene: 17. CDR3 size: 15 residues. DNA for the CDR3: TGTGCCACGAAGATAGAGGGGGCGGGGAAGTCTGAAGCTTTCTTT. As protein: CATKIEGAGKSEAFF.

The chain has TRBV18 and TRBJ1-1; 7 bases are a match to TRBD1. This CDR3 spans 16 amino acids. V shed 4 bases, J shed 1 base, and the junction held 9 bases outside the gene matches. CDR1 is KGHSH and CDR2 is LQKENI in the germline V gene. CDR3 DNA: TGTGCCAGCTCACTTACTACAGGGGAAGGGAACACTGAAGCTTTCTTT. Translated: CASSLTTGEGNTEAFF.

This clone was detected a few times. This rearrangement joins TRBV20-1 to TRBJ2-1; D unclear. Germline assignment: CDR1 DFQATT and CDR2 SNEGSKA (reference sequence). The germline V and J ends were trimmed by 1 base and 4 bases, with 2 bases remaining between them. The CDR3 contains 11 residues. For the CDR3, the DNA is TGCAGTGCTAGAGTATACAATGAGCAGTTCTTC. Protein product: CSARVYNEQFF.

The chain employs TRBV28 and TRBJ1-1, with 8 bases identical to TRBD1. The ends lost 4 bases at V and 0 bases at J; junction bases unmatched: 7. Germline V CDR1 and CDR2: MDHEN, SYDVKM. There are 16 residues in the CDR3. The CDR3 DNA is TGTGCCAGCAGTTCAAAGCAGGGGGCCATGAACACTGAAGCTTTCTTT. Residues: CASSSKQGAMNTEAFF.

The rearrangement uses TRBV7-9 and TRBJ1-1; 7 bases line up with TRBD1. Germline V CDR1 and CDR2: SEHNR, FQNEAQ (reference sequence). V shed 1 base and J 1 base; nucleotides not matched to a gene: 9. This CDR3 comprises 17 residues. The CDR3 region is CASSLGGDSWGNTEAFF. DNA for the CDR3: TGTGCCAGCAGCTTAGGTGGGGACAGCTGGGGGAACACTGAAGCTTTCTTT. Together with reference TRBV7-9 and TRBJ1-1, the CDR3 gives the full variable domain: DTGVSQNPRHKITKRGQNVTFRCDPISEHNRLYWYRQTLGQGPEFLTYFQNEAQLEKSRLLSDRFSAERPKGSFSTLEIQRTEQGDSAMYLCASSLGGDSWGNTEAFFGQGTRLTVV.

V gene TRBV6-1 combines with J gene TRBJ1-5, with TRBD1 identical over 7 bases. In germline, CDR1 is MNHNS, CDR2 SASEGT. The ends lost 4 bases at V and 7 bases at J; junction bases unmatched: 10. The CDR3 is 15 residues long. The CDR3 sequence: CASSGGQLGGQPQHF. The CDR3 DNA is TGTGCCAGCAGTGGGGGACAGTTAGGAGGGCAGCCCCAGCATTTT.

This clone has more than one count but fewer than ten. The chain combines TRBV5-5 with TRBJ1-5; possibly TRBD1 for D (6 bases). The CDR3 has 14 residues. V was clipped by 0 bases and J by 7 bases, with 11 bases between them. CDR1 SGHKS and CDR2 YYEKEE come from the germline V gene (reference sequence). Here the CDR3 DNA reads TGTGCCAGCAGCTTGGTGTGGGGGCCCCAGCCCCAGCATTTT. Amino acids: CASSLVWGPQPQHF.

The rearrangement links TRBV2 to TRBJ1-5, with 8 nucleotides matching TRBD1. The V and J ends lost 6 bases and 1 base, in that order; junction bases with no gene match: 8. The CDR3 totals 16 residues. Germline CDR1 SNHLY, CDR2 FYNNEI. The chain's CDR3 is CASSGQGIRSNQPQHF. In DNA, the CDR3 is TGTGCCAGCAGCGGACAGGGAATTAGAAGCAATCAGCCCCAGCATTTT.

The chain recombines TRBV7-9 with TRBJ2-5, with a tentative D call TRBD2 (6 bases). CDR3 size: 11 residues. CDR1 SEHNR and CDR2 FQNEAQ come from the germline V gene (reference sequence). V lost 3 bases, J lost 11 bases, and 10 bases lay in between. CDR3 region: CASSLGREQYF. CDR3 nucleotide sequence: TGTGCCAGCAGCTTGGGACGGGAGCAGTACTTC. The full variable domain, rest sourced from reference TRBV7-9 and TRBJ2-5, is DTGVSQNPRHKITKRGQNVTFRCDPISEHNRLYWYRQTLGQGPEFLTYFQNEAQLEKSRLLSDRFSAERPKGSFSTLEIQRTEQGDSAMYLCASSLGREQYFGPGTRLLVL.

The chain joins TRBV5-6 to TRBJ1-2, with D perhaps matching TRBD1 (6 bases). V was cut by 0 bases and J by 4 bases, with 16 bases left in between. The CDR3 covers 16 residues. Germline V gene data show CDR1 as SGHDT and CDR2 as YYEEEE. The CDR3 bases are TGTGCCAGCAGCTTGGGAGTCGCACAGGGCGTCTATGGCTACACCTTC. Encoded protein: CASSLGVAQGVYGYTF.